The rows below give T cell receptor beta chains drawn from one sample of a study of T cell responses to AZD1222 COVID-19 vaccine. TCRdb keeps only in-frame clones here, not all; method: immunoSEQ multiplex PCR. The data hold approximately 110,000 clones, with around 96% observed a single time. The specimen was peripheral blood, collected on day 0 of AZD1222 vaccination. The source of these receptors is an adult in good health. The CDR3 runs from the conserved cysteine through the conserved F or W. A D gene is named only where the DNA matches it firmly. Size is omitted from some rows. Given values are once, few, many or a class for expanded clones.

v_gene: TRBV6-5
len: 15
j_gene: TRBJ2-2
abundance: once
d_gene: TRBD1
CDR3nt: TGTGCCAGCAGGCCCGGGACAGGGAACACCGGGGAGCTGTTTTTT
CDR3aa: CASRPGTGNTGELFF

v_gene: TRBV7-9
len: 14
j_gene: TRBJ1-5
abundance: once
d_gene: -
CDR3nt: TGTGCCAGCAGCTCCGGACCGGGGAGGCAGCCCCAGCATTTT
CDR3aa: CASSSGPGRQPQHF

v_gene: TRBV9
len: 14
j_gene: TRBJ2-2
abundance: -
d_gene: TRBD2
CDR3nt: TGTGCCTCGGGGGGACTAGCGGACCTCGGGGAGCTGTTTTTT
CDR3aa: CASGGLADLGELFF

v_gene: TRBV9
len: 15
j_gene: TRBJ1-2
abundance: -
d_gene: -
CDR3nt: TGTGCCAGCAGCGTACCCGGGTTGGGGTACTATGGCTACACCTTC
CDR3aa: CASSVPGLGYYGYTF

v_gene: TRBV13
len: 15
j_gene: TRBJ2-7
abundance: -
d_gene: TRBD1
CDR3nt: TGTGCCAGCAGCCAAGGGTGGGACAGCTCCTACGAGCAGTACTTC
CDR3aa: CASSQGWDSSYEQYF

v_gene: TRBV4-1
len: 14
j_gene: TRBJ1-1
abundance: -
d_gene: -
CDR3nt: TGCGCCAGCAGCCAAGATCACGCGAACACTGAAGCTTTCTTT
CDR3aa: CASSQDHANTEAFF

v_gene: TRBV6-5
len: 11
j_gene: TRBJ2-1
abundance: -
d_gene: -
CDR3nt: TGTGCCAGCAGCCGGAACAATGAGCAGTTCTTC
CDR3aa: CASSRNNEQFF

v_gene: TRBV4-1
len: 14
j_gene: TRBJ2-7
abundance: -
d_gene: TRBD1
CDR3nt: TGCGCCAGCAGCCAAGAGGCAGGGGGCTACGAGCAGTACTTC
CDR3aa: CASSQEAGGYEQYF

v_gene: TRBV28
len: 16
j_gene: TRBJ1-1
abundance: -
d_gene: -
CDR3nt: TGTGCCAGCAGTTTATTAGGCGGCAGAATGAACACTGAAGCTTTCTTT
CDR3aa: CASSLLGGRMNTEAFF

v_gene: TRBV7-8
len: 15
j_gene: TRBJ2-3
abundance: -
d_gene: TRBD2
CDR3nt: TGTGCCAGCAGCTTCGGAGGACTAGGGGTAGATACGCAGTATTTT
CDR3aa: CASSFGGLGVDTQYF

v_gene: TRBV6-4
len: 14
j_gene: TRBJ2-3
abundance: -
d_gene: -
CDR3nt: TGTGCCAGCTCCGTGGCAGCGGGCACAGATACGCAGTATTTT
CDR3aa: CASSVAAGTDTQYF

v_gene: TRBV7-9
len: 17
j_gene: TRBJ2-3
abundance: -
d_gene: -
CDR3nt: TGTGCCAGCAGCTTACTAGGGTCGGAGGGCCGCACAGATACGCAGTATTTT
CDR3aa: CASSLLGSEGRTDTQYF

v_gene: TRBV28
len: 15
j_gene: TRBJ2-7
abundance: -
d_gene: TRBD2
CDR3nt: TGTGCCAGCAGTGCGGGACTAGCGGAGTCCTACGAGCAGTACTTC
CDR3aa: CASSAGLAESYEQYF

v_gene: TRBV29-1
len: 11
j_gene: TRBJ1-2
abundance: -
d_gene: TRBD1
CDR3nt: TGCAGCGTTGCAGGGGGCGTCGGCTACACCTTC
CDR3aa: CSVAGGVGYTF

v_gene: TRBV19
len: 15
j_gene: TRBJ1-2
abundance: -
d_gene: TRBD1
CDR3nt: TGTGCCAGTAGGCACCGACAGGGGGCGCCGGGGGGCTACACCTTC
CDR3aa: CASRHRQGAPGGYTF

v_gene: TRBV6-6
len: 11
j_gene: TRBJ2-3
abundance: -
d_gene: -
CDR3nt: TGTGCCAGCAGAGCGGCAGATACGCAGTATTTT
CDR3aa: CASRAADTQYF

v_gene: TRBV6-2/TRBV6-3
len: 15
j_gene: TRBJ2-7
abundance: -
d_gene: -
CDR3nt: TGTGCCAGCAGTTACTCGCAGTTGAGGGACTACGAGCAGTACTTC
CDR3aa: CASSYSQLRDYEQYF

v_gene: TRBV19
len: 15
j_gene: TRBJ1-5
abundance: -
d_gene: -
CDR3nt: TGTGCCAGTAGTATCGTAGGACATACCAATCAGCCCCAGCATTTT
CDR3aa: CASSIVGHTNQPQHF

v_gene: TRBV28
len: 15
j_gene: TRBJ2-4
abundance: -
d_gene: -
CDR3nt: TGTGCCAGCCGTCCCCGTGAGGGGTTAATAGGCATTCAGTACTTC
CDR3aa: CASRPREGLIGIQYF

v_gene: TRBV14
len: 16
j_gene: TRBJ2-1
abundance: -
d_gene: TRBD2
CDR3nt: TGTGCCAGCAGCCGGACTAGCGGGGGGGCCTTGAGTGAGCAGTTCTTC
CDR3aa: CASSRTSGGALSEQFF

v_gene: TRBV24-1
len: 13
j_gene: TRBJ2-5
abundance: -
d_gene: -
CDR3nt: TGTGCCACCAGTGGAGGGTCCCAAGAGACCCAGTACTTC
CDR3aa: CATSGGSQETQYF

v_gene: TRBV6-2/TRBV6-3
len: 17
j_gene: TRBJ1-5
abundance: -
d_gene: TRBD1
CDR3nt: TGTGCCAGCAGTTGGGACAGATTGAGGTTGAGCAATCAGCCCCAGCATTTT
CDR3aa: CASSWDRLRLSNQPQHF

v_gene: TRBV28
len: 14
j_gene: TRBJ1-2
abundance: -
d_gene: -
CDR3nt: TGTGCCAGCAGTTTATTTATCGCTAACTATGGCTACACCTTC
CDR3aa: CASSLFIANYGYTF

v_gene: TRBV7-8
len: 15
j_gene: TRBJ1-4
abundance: -
d_gene: -
CDR3nt: TGTGCCAGCAGCGCCGCAGGGGTAACTAATGAAAAACTGTTTTTT
CDR3aa: CASSAAGVTNEKLFF

v_gene: TRBV10-2
len: 14
j_gene: TRBJ1-2
abundance: -
d_gene: -
CDR3nt: TGCGCCAGCAGTTGGGAGGAAAGGGGTTATGGCTACACCTTC
CDR3aa: CASSWEERGYGYTF

v_gene: TRBV12-5
len: 11
j_gene: TRBJ2-3
abundance: -
d_gene: -
CDR3nt: TGTGCTAGTGCCTCGAGGGATACGCAGTATTTT
CDR3aa: CASASRDTQYF

v_gene: TRBV20-1
len: 18
j_gene: TRBJ2-5
abundance: -
d_gene: TRBD2
CDR3nt: TGCAGTGCTAGTCTTATAGGCGGGACTAGCGGGATCCGGGAGACCCAGTACTTC
CDR3aa: CSASLIGGTSGIRETQYF

v_gene: TRBV6-5
len: 16
j_gene: TRBJ1-1
abundance: -
d_gene: -
CDR3nt: TGTGCCAGCAGTTACTCGCCAATTGAGGGGCTCTGGGGAGCTTTCTTT
CDR3aa: CASSYSPIEGLWGAFF

v_gene: TRBV9
len: 16
j_gene: TRBJ2-2
abundance: once
d_gene: TRBD1
CDR3nt: TGTGCCAGCAGCCTATCAACAGGGGGCAACACCGGGGAGCTGTTTTTT
CDR3aa: CASSLSTGGNTGELFF

v_gene: TRBV19
len: 16
j_gene: TRBJ1-6
abundance: -
d_gene: -
CDR3nt: TGTGCCAGTAGTTCGATGCGTCAGGGTCAGTACTCACCCCTCCACTTT
CDR3aa: CASSSMRQGQYSPLHF

v_gene: TRBV7-2
len: 14
j_gene: TRBJ1-3
abundance: -
d_gene: -
CDR3nt: TGTGCCAGCACCAGAACACGGTCTGGAAACACCATATATTTT
CDR3aa: CASTRTRSGNTIYF

v_gene: TRBV29-1
len: 11
j_gene: TRBJ1-1
abundance: -
d_gene: -
CDR3nt: TGCAGCGGCAACGGGAACACTGAAGCTTTCTTT
CDR3aa: CSGNGNTEAFF

v_gene: TRBV18
len: 16
j_gene: TRBJ1-2
abundance: -
d_gene: -
CDR3nt: TGTGCCAGCTCAACACCGTCAGGGGACCCGGTCTATGGCTACACCTTC
CDR3aa: CASSTPSGDPVYGYTF

v_gene: TRBV7-2
len: 15
j_gene: TRBJ1-2
abundance: -
d_gene: -
CDR3nt: TGTGCCAGCAGCTTTGCAGGGGCAGGCCCCTCCGGCTACACCTTC
CDR3aa: CASSFAGAGPSGYTF

v_gene: TRBV2
len: 14
j_gene: TRBJ2-3
abundance: -
d_gene: TRBD2
CDR3nt: TGTGCCAGCAGTAATAGCGGGGGGCTAGATACGCAGTATTTT
CDR3aa: CASSNSGGLDTQYF

v_gene: TRBV6-1
len: 14
j_gene: TRBJ2-3
abundance: -
d_gene: -
CDR3nt: TGTGCCAGCAGTGAAACGCGGGTTTCAGATACGCAGTATTTT
CDR3aa: CASSETRVSDTQYF

v_gene: TRBV5-4
len: 13
j_gene: TRBJ1-1
abundance: -
d_gene: TRBD1
CDR3nt: TGTGCCAGCAGCTTGATAGGGGGCCCTGAAGCTTTCTTT
CDR3aa: CASSLIGGPEAFF

v_gene: TRBV6-2/TRBV6-3
len: 13
j_gene: TRBJ1-2
abundance: -
d_gene: -
CDR3nt: TGTGCCAGCAGTTACTCGGAGGCCTATGGCTACACCTTC
CDR3aa: CASSYSEAYGYTF

v_gene: TRBV7-2
len: 15
j_gene: TRBJ2-1
abundance: -
d_gene: -
CDR3nt: TGTGCCAGCAGCTTAGTTGGGGCAAACCCCAATGAGCAGTTCTTC
CDR3aa: CASSLVGANPNEQFF

v_gene: TRBV11-3
len: 17
j_gene: TRBJ1-4
abundance: -
d_gene: -
CDR3nt: TGTGCCAGCAGCTTAGTGTTTTACGGGGCCGGGAATGAAAAACTGTTTTTT
CDR3aa: CASSLVFYGAGNEKLFF

v_gene: TRBV19
len: 16
j_gene: TRBJ2-2
abundance: -
d_gene: TRBD1
CDR3nt: TGTGCCAGTAGCCTTCAGGGGGCACTGAACACCGGGGAGCTGTTTTTT
CDR3aa: CASSLQGALNTGELFF

v_gene: TRBV5-6
len: 14
j_gene: TRBJ1-1
abundance: -
d_gene: -
CDR3nt: TGTGCCAGCAGCTTGGGCCCGGGCAGGGAGGAAGCTTTCTTT
CDR3aa: CASSLGPGREEAFF

v_gene: TRBV7-9
len: 13
j_gene: TRBJ2-5
abundance: -
d_gene: TRBD2
CDR3nt: TGTGCCAGTCGGGCGGGAGATGGTGAGACCCAGTACTTC
CDR3aa: CASRAGDGETQYF

v_gene: TRBV3-1/TRBV3-2
len: 14
j_gene: TRBJ2-3
abundance: -
d_gene: -
CDR3nt: TGTGCCAGCAGCCAAGACTTAGGTGCAGATACGCAGTATTTT
CDR3aa: CASSQDLGADTQYF

v_gene: TRBV27
len: 13
j_gene: TRBJ1-5
abundance: -
d_gene: -
CDR3nt: TGTGCCAGCAGTAAAACGACCCTTGGGGCCCAGCATTTT
CDR3aa: CASSKTTLGAQHF

v_gene: TRBV7-9
len: 14
j_gene: TRBJ1-4
abundance: -
d_gene: TRBD1
CDR3nt: TGTGCCAGCGGGGACAGGGGAGTTAATGAAAAACTGTTTTTT
CDR3aa: CASGDRGVNEKLFF

v_gene: TRBV11-3
len: 16
j_gene: TRBJ2-3
abundance: -
d_gene: -
CDR3nt: TGTGCCAGCAGCTTAGAGGCGAATTTGGGTCTAGATACGCAGTATTTT
CDR3aa: CASSLEANLGLDTQYF

v_gene: TRBV28
len: 14
j_gene: TRBJ2-7
abundance: -
d_gene: -
CDR3nt: TGTGCCAGCAGGAGGACGGTGATGGCCGGGGAGCAGTACTTC
CDR3aa: CASRRTVMAGEQYF

v_gene: TRBV12-3/TRBV12-4
len: 11
j_gene: TRBJ2-3
abundance: -
d_gene: -
CDR3nt: TGTGCCAGCGGAAAAGGTACAACGCAGTATTTT
CDR3aa: CASGKGTTQYF

v_gene: TRBV18
len: 14
j_gene: TRBJ1-1
abundance: -
d_gene: TRBD1
CDR3nt: TGTGCCAGCTCACATGGACAGGGAGTAACTGAAGCTTTCTTT
CDR3aa: CASSHGQGVTEAFF

v_gene: TRBV7-2
len: 13
j_gene: TRBJ1-1
abundance: -
d_gene: -
CDR3nt: TGTGCCAGCAGCTTGGTAAGGGGCACTGAAGCTTTCTTT
CDR3aa: CASSLVRGTEAFF